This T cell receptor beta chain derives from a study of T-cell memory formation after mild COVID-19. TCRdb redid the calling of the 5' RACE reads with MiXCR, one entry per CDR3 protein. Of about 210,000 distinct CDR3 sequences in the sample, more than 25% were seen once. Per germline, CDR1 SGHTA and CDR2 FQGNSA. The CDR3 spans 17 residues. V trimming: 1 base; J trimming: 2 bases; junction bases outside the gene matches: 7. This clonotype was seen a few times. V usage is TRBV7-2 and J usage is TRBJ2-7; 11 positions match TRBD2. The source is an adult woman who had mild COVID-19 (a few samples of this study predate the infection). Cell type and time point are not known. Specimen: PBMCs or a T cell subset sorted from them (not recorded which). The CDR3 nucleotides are TGTGCCAGCAGCTTAGTCCTAGCGGGAGGCCGGCCCTACGAGCAGTACTTC. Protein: CASSLVLAGGRPYEQYF.